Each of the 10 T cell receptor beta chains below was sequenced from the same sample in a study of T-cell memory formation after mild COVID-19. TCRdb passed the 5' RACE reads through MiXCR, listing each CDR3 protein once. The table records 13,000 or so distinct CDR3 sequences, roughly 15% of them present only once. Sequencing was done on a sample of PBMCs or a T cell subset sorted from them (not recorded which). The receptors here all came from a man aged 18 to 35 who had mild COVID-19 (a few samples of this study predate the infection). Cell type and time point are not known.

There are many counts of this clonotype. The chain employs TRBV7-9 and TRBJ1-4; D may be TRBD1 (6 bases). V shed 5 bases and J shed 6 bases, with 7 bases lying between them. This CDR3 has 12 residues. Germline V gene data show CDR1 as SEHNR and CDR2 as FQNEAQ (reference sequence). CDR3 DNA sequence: TGTGCCAGCAGCCGGACAGATGAAAAACTGTTTTTT. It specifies CASSRTDEKLFF.

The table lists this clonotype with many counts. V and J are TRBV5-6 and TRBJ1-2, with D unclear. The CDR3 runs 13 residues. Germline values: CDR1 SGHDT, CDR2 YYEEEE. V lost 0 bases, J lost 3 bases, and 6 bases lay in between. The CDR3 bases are TGTGCCAGCAGCTTGGGCAGCCACTATGGCTACACCTTC. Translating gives CASSLGSHYGYTF.

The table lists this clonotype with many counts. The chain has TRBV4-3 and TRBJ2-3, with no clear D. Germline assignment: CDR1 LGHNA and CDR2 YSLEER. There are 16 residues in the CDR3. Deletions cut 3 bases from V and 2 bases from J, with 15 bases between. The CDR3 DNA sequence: TGCGCCAGCAGCCACCATGGTGGCGGTTACACAGATACGCAGTATTTT. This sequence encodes CASSHHGGGYTDTQYF.

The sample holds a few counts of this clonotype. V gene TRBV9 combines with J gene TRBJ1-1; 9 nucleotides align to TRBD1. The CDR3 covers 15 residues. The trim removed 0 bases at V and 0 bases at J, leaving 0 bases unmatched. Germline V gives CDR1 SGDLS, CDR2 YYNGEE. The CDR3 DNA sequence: TGTGCCAGCAGCGTAGACAGGGGGCTGAACACTGAAGCTTTCTTT. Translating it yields CASSVDRGLNTEAFF. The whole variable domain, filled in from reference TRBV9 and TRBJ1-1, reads DSGVTQTPKHLITATGQRVTLRCSPRSGDLSVYWYQQSLDQGLQFLIQYYNGEERAKGNILERFSAQQFPDLHSELNLSSLELGDSALYFCASSVDRGLNTEAFFGQGTRLTVV.

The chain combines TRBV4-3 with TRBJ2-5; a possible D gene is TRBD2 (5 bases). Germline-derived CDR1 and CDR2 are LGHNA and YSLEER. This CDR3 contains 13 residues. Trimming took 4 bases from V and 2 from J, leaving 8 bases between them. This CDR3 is CASSRGQQETQYF. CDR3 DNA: TGCGCCAGCAGCCGCGGGCAGCAAGAGACCCAGTACTTC.

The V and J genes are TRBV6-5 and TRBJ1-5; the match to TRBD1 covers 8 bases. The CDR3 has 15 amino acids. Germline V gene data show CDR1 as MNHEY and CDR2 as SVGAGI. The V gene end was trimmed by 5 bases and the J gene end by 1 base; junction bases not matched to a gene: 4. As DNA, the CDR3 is TGTGCCAGCAGTGAATACAGGGGGAGCAATCAGCCCCAGCATTTT. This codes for CASSEYRGSNQPQHF.

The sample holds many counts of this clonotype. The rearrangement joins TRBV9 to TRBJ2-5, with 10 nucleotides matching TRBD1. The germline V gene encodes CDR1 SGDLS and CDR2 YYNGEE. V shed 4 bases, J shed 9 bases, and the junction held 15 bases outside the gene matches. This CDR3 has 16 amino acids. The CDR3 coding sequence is TGTGCCAGCAGCCCGGGACAGGGGTTTCTTACCGAGGCCCAGTACTTC. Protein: CASSPGQGFLTEAQYF.

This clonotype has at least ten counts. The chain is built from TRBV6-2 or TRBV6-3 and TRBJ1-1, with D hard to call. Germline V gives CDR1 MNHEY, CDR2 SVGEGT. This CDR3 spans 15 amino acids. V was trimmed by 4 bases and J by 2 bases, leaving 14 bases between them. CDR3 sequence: CASSSGPLPNTEAFF. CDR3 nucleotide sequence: TGTGCCAGCAGTTCCGGGCCGCTCCCCAACACTGAAGCTTTCTTT.

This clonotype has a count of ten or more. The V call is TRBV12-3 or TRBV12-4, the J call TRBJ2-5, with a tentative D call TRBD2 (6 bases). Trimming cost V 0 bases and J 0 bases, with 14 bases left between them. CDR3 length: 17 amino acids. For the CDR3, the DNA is TGTGCCAGCAGTTTAGCCCTAGCGCCTTGGTACCAAGAGACCCAGTACTTC. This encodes CASSLALAPWYQETQYF.

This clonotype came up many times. CDR3 amino acids: CASSYSPRTVVTEQYF. In DNA form, the CDR3 reads TGTGCCAGCAGTTACTCGCCCCGGACGGTGGTTACGGAGCAGTACTTC. The chain recombines TRBV6-5 with TRBJ2-7; D gene uncertain. The CDR3 extends over 16 amino acids. Germline CDR1 and CDR2: MNHEY and SVGAGI. V dropped 0 bases and J dropped 7 bases, with 19 bases sitting between them.